One sample yielded the 27 T cell receptor beta chains listed below, sequenced in a study of cytomegalovirus exposure and HLA in healthy donors. PCR was performed using 60 Vbeta and 13 Jbeta primers. Only in-frame clones appear in the TCRdb table, and some are missing; sequencing was by immunoSEQ multiplex PCR. The repertoire has approximately 110,000 clones, over 60% of them found once; the top ten carry about 2.7%. Sequenced sample: PBMCs. These receptors were collected from a woman aged 18-30 years in good health and CMV-seropositive.

This clone has a handful of counts. The V and J genes are TRBV19 and TRBJ1-1; D possibly corresponds to TRBD1 (5 bases). Trimming cost V 4 bases and J 0 bases, with 21 bases left between them. CDR3 size: 18 residues. The germline CDR1 and CDR2 sequences are LNHDA and SQIVND (reference sequence). CDR3 nucleotides: TGTGCCAGTAGTAGGGGCAGGGCGGTCGGGGGGGTGAACACTGAAGCTTTCTTT. Translation gives CASSRGRAVGGVNTEAFF. Full variable domain (remainder filled in from reference TRBV19 and TRBJ1-1): DGGITQSPKYLFRKEGQNVTLSCEQNLNHDAMYWYRQDPGQGLRLIYYSQIVNDFQKGDIAEGYSVSREKKESFPLTVTSAQKNPTAFYLCASSRGRAVGGVNTEAFFGQGTRLTVV.

This clone was seen only a few times. The J gene is TRBJ2-7, the V gene TRBV5-5, with 8 positions matching TRBD2. CDR1 and CDR2 (germline): SGHKS, YYEKEE (reference sequence). After removal of 1 base from V and 8 bases from J, the junction contained 11 bases not matched to a gene. The CDR3 totals 15 residues. The CDR3 region is CASSLPLAGPEKQYF. The CDR3 coding sequence is TGTGCCAGCAGCTTGCCCCTAGCGGGCCCTGAAAAGCAGTACTTC.

The rearrangement links TRBV6-5 to TRBJ2-7; D gene uncertain. Trimming removed 6 bases from V and 5 bases from J, with 11 bases in between. The length of the CDR3 is 12 residues. Germline CDR1 and CDR2: MNHEY and SVGAGI. The CDR3 protein is CASRSAMNEQYF. In DNA, the CDR3 is TGTGCCAGCAGGAGTGCTATGAACGAGCAGTACTTC.

The chain uses TRBV7-9 and TRBJ2-7, with a weak D call TRBD2 (6 bases). This CDR3 has 15 residues. CDR1 and CDR2 (germline): SEHNR, FQNEAQ (reference sequence). Trimming removed 1 base from V and 5 bases from J, with 15 bases in between. Here the CDR3 DNA reads TGTGCCAGCAGCTTAGGGAGGGTAGATGCTAACGAGCAGTACTTC. Translated, it gives CASSLGRVDANEQYF.

The chain links TRBV6-5 to TRBJ2-3; 7 nucleotides agree with TRBD2. CDR3 length equals 13 residues. The V gene end was trimmed by 0 bases and the J gene end by 6 bases; junction bases not matched to a gene: 0. Germline V gives CDR1 MNHEY, CDR2 SVGAGI. The CDR3 bases are TGTGCCAGCAGTTACTCGGGAGGGGATACGCAGTATTTT. This gives the protein CASSYSGGDTQYF.

The V gene is TRBV11-3, the J gene TRBJ2-5; 7 bases are shared with TRBD2. This CDR3 region has 14 residues. CDR1 is SGHNT and CDR2 is YENEEA in the germline V gene. V shed 4 bases, J shed 5 bases, and the junction held 7 bases outside the gene matches. CDR3 sequence (DNA): TGTGCCAGCAGCTCCGGTCGGGGAGGGGAGACCCAGTACTTC. Translating gives CASSSGRGGETQYF.

This chain connects TRBV5-1 to TRBJ1-1, with D possibly TRBD1 on 6 matching bases. The ends were cut back, 0 bases at V and 8 bases at J, with 14 bases in the middle. Per the germline V gene, CDR1 is SGHRS and CDR2 is YFSETQ. The CDR3 runs 14 residues. CDR3 protein: CASSLEGRGQEAFF. DNA for the CDR3: TGCGCCAGCAGCTTGGAGGGCCGTGGACAGGAAGCTTTCTTT.

This clone was found a few times. The chain links TRBV6-1 to TRBJ2-6; 7 nucleotides line up with TRBD1. With V trimmed by 4 bases and J by 2 bases, 5 bases remained unmatched. CDR1 is MNHNS and CDR2 is SASEGT in the germline V gene. This CDR3 spans 16 amino acids. CDR3 residues: CASSGQGLAGANVLTF. The CDR3 bases are TGTGCCAGCAGTGGACAGGGCCTTGCTGGGGCCAACGTCCTGACTTTC.

The V and J genes are TRBV6-5 and TRBJ1-5; D perhaps matches TRBD1 (5 bases). The germline V gene has CDR1 MNHEY and CDR2 SVGAGI. V dropped 8 bases and J dropped 9 bases, with 17 bases sitting between them. CDR3 length: 13 amino acids. The CDR3 region is CASVWGDGLPQHF. In DNA, the CDR3 is TGTGCCAGCGTTTGGGGGGACGGTTTGCCCCAGCATTTT.

This chain connects TRBV5-1 to TRBJ1-1, with 7 nucleotides matching TRBD1. Germline values: CDR1 SGHRS, CDR2 YFSETQ. This CDR3 has 14 residues. Losses at the gene ends were 4 bases for V and 1 base for J; bases not matched to a gene: 4. The DNA for the CDR3 is TGCGCCAGCAGCGTATGGACAGGGAACACTGAAGCTTTCTTT. This gives the protein CASSVWTGNTEAFF. Based on the CDR3 plus reference TRBV5-1 and TRBJ1-1, the full variable domain is KAGVTQTPRYLIKTRGQQVTLSCSPISGHRSVSWYQQTPGQGLQFLFEYFSETQRNKGNFPGRFSGRQFSNSRSEMNVSTLELGDSALYLCASSVWTGNTEAFFGQGTRLTVV.

The chain combines TRBV7-8 with TRBJ1-2, with D tentatively TRBD1 (6 bases). Germline lookup yields CDR1 SGHVS and CDR2 FQNEAQ. The CDR3 length is 16 residues. V gave up 5 bases and J gave up 6 bases, with 22 bases separating them. The CDR3 nucleotides read TGTGCCAGCAGCCCAGGGCGGGGGGGCGAGTGGCATGGCTACACCTTC. It is translated as CASSPGRGGEWHGYTF.

This chain joins TRBV6-4 and TRBJ2-1, with 8 nucleotides matching TRBD2. The CDR3 runs to 13 residues. Germline CDR1 reads MRHNA; CDR2 reads SNTAGT. The V and J ends lost 0 bases and 9 bases, in that order; junction bases with no gene match: 1. The CDR3 sequence is CASSDSRGGEQFF. The CDR3 bases are TGTGCCAGCAGTGACTCTCGGGGGGGTGAGCAGTTCTTC.

A single count supports this clone. This chain uses TRBV6-5 with TRBJ1-1; D is unresolved. The V gene's germline CDR1 is MNHEY and CDR2 SVGAGI. The V and J ends lost 2 bases and 4 bases respectively, with 8 bases between them. The CDR3 loop spans 13 amino acids. The CDR3 bases are TGTGCCAGCAGTTACACCCGGGGCACTGAAGCTTTCTTT. Translation gives CASSYTRGTEAFF.

The V call is TRBV11-2, the J call TRBJ1-2; TRBD1 is a possible D gene (6 bases). This CDR3 contains 15 residues. The germline CDR1 and CDR2 sequences are SGHAT and FQNNGV. V lost 5 bases and J 4 bases, leaving 17 bases between the germline ends. CDR3 coding DNA: TGTGCCAGCAGCCTAGGAGGGGGAGGGCTCTATGGCTACACCTTC. It translates to CASSLGGGGLYGYTF. Supplemented by reference TRBV11-2 and TRBJ1-2, the full variable domain reads EAGVAQSPRYKIIEKRQSVAFWCNPISGHATLYWYQQILGQGPKLLIQFQNNGVVDDSQLPKDRFSAERLKGVDSTLKIQPAKLEDSAVYLCASSLGGGGLYGYTFGSGTRLTVV.

The chain uses TRBV5-4 and TRBJ2-7, with D maybe TRBD2 (6 bases). V lost 7 bases and J 3 bases, leaving 17 bases between the germline ends. The germline gives CDR1 SGHNT, CDR2 YYREEE (reference sequence). The CDR3 totals 14 residues. The CDR3 DNA follows: TGTGCCAGCGCAAGGACTACGGGCTACTACGAGCAGTACTTC. Amino acids: CASARTTGYYEQYF.

The CDR3 loop reads CASSLGQFSGNTIYF. The CDR3 region has the DNA TGTGCCAGCAGCTTAGGACAGTTCTCTGGAAACACCATATATTTT. This chain connects TRBV13 to TRBJ1-3; the D is unclear. Trimming pared 0 bases from V and 0 bases from J, leaving 6 bases between. The CDR3 spans 15 residues. The germline CDR1 and CDR2 sequences are PRHDT and FYEKMQ (reference sequence).

The V gene is TRBV5-1, the J gene TRBJ2-7; 8 bases are shared with TRBD1. This CDR3 has 14 amino acids. The V and J ends lost 4 bases and 3 bases, in that order; junction bases with no gene match: 6. Germline-derived CDR1 and CDR2 are SGHRS and YFSETQ. This chain's CDR3 is CASSPYGQGYEQYF. The CDR3, as DNA: TGCGCCAGCAGCCCCTACGGACAGGGCTACGAGCAGTACTTC.

The chain combines TRBV6-4 with TRBJ2-1, with 8 bases lining up with TRBD1. The CDR3 covers 14 residues. The germline CDR1 and CDR2 sequences are MRHNA and SNTAGT. V lost 8 bases, J lost 8 bases, and 11 bases stayed unmatched. The CDR3 region is CASASDRAIDEQFF. In nucleotides, the CDR3 is TGTGCCAGCGCCTCGGACAGGGCCATCGATGAGCAGTTCTTC.

This chain joins TRBV5-8 and TRBJ2-7; D might be TRBD2 (6 bases). The CDR3 extends over 16 amino acids. Trimming removed 4 bases from V and 0 bases from J, with 17 bases in between. The V gene's germline CDR1 is SGHTS and CDR2 YDEGEE. CDR3: CASSRRGGPGSYEQYF. As DNA, the CDR3 is TGTGCCAGCAGCCGGAGGGGCGGCCCGGGCTCCTACGAGCAGTACTTC.

This clone showed up just once. The chain couples TRBV28 to TRBJ1-2, with 7 bases lining up with TRBD1. The J segment lost 6 bases and the V segment lost 6 bases, leaving 7 bases of the junction unmatched. The CDR3 spans 13 residues. Per the germline V gene, CDR1 is MDHEN and CDR2 is SYDVKM. The DNA for the CDR3 is TGTGCCAGCAGGCCGACAGGGATGGATGGCTACACCTTC. The encoded protein is CASRPTGMDGYTF.

The CDR3 reads CASNPRGETQYF. DNA for the CDR3: TGTGCCAGCAACCCCCGGGGGGAGACCCAGTACTTC. V gene TRBV6-5 combines with J gene TRBJ2-5; tentative D call: TRBD2 (6 bases). The CDR3 has 12 amino acids. CDR1 is MNHEY, CDR2 SVGAGI, per germline. Trimming removed 7 bases at V and 5 bases at J, with 11 bases between.

The rearrangement uses TRBV5-6 and TRBJ1-5; TRBD1 matches 7 bases. This CDR3 contains 15 residues. After removal of 3 bases from V and 5 bases from J, the junction contained 8 bases not matched to a gene. Germline V gene data show CDR1 as SGHDT and CDR2 as YYEEEE. CDR3 loop: CASSSVDRNDQPQHF. CDR3 nucleotide sequence: TGTGCCAGCAGCTCTGTGGACAGGAACGATCAGCCCCAGCATTTT.

Remarks on this clone: One end of the junction fails to match germline, which may point to a read error. The chain combines TRBV18 with TRBJ1-1, with TRBD1 matching 7 bases. Germline CDR1 and CDR2: KGHSH and LQKENI. The CDR3 loop spans 13 amino acids. CDR3 nucleotide sequence: TGTGCCAGCTCTCCACAGGGGATCACTGAAGCTTTCTTT. It specifies CASSPQGITEAFF.

The genes are TRBV7-6 and TRBJ2-7; D is perhaps TRBD2 (7 bases). The CDR3 extends over 14 amino acids. Between the trimmed V and J ends, which lost 5 bases and 6 bases, there was a span of 17 bases. Germline CDR1 and CDR2: SGHVS and FNYEAQ. The CDR3 reads CASSTRGGYVEQYF. CDR3 bases: TGTGCCAGCAGCACGAGGGGGGGATACGTCGAGCAGTACTTC.

The chain recombines TRBV18 with TRBJ1-1, with D unclear. Per germline, CDR1 KGHSH and CDR2 LQKENI. CDR3 length: 14 amino acids. V dropped 3 bases and J dropped 5 bases, with 13 bases sitting between them. CDR3 loop: CASSPSVRNTEAFF. The CDR3 nucleotides read TGTGCCAGCTCACCTTCAGTGCGGAATACTGAAGCTTTCTTT.

J is TRBJ2-7 and V is TRBV7-9; TRBD2 aligns across 7 bases. Losses at the gene ends were 2 bases for V and 2 bases for J; bases not matched to a gene: 0. The CDR3 has 13 residues. The germline V gene encodes CDR1 SEHNR and CDR2 FQNEAQ (reference sequence). The chain's CDR3 is CASSLSGTYEQYF. The CDR3 coding sequence is TGTGCCAGCAGCTTAAGCGGGACCTACGAGCAGTACTTC.

The V and J genes are TRBV2 and TRBJ1-3; D ambiguous. CDR1 is SNHLY, CDR2 FYNNEI, per germline. Between the trimmed V and J ends, which lost 7 bases and 1 base, there was a span of 5 bases. This CDR3 has 12 amino acids. CDR3 DNA sequence: TGTGCCAGCATGGCATCTGGAAACACCATATATTTT. It is translated as CASMASGNTIYF.